These T cell receptor beta chains were read from a single sample in a study of STAT5B mutations in CD4+ large granular lymphocyte leukemia. TCRdb's table, derived via immunoSEQ multiplex PCR, lists solely in-frame clones and lacks some. Of about 32,000 clones detected, 78% appear once; the ten largest clones hold around 2.5%. Material for sequencing was CD4+ T cells from blood buffy coats. The receptors were gathered from a human donor in good health. The CDR3 runs from the conserved cysteine through the conserved F or W. The D gene is left open where the match is weak. For some rows the clone size is stated as once, few or many, or as a class when expanded; others skip it.

CASSLGLKAWMNTEAFF TGTGCCAGCAGTTTAGGACTTAAGGCATGGATGAACACTGAAGCTTTCTTT TRBV28 NA TRBJ1-1 NA
CAWGGQGDTEAFF TGTGCCTGGGGGGGACAGGGTGACACTGAAGCTTTCTTT TRBV30 TRBD1 TRBJ1-1 few
CAISGQLPYEQYF TGTGCCATCAGTGGACAGCTCCCCTACGAGCAGTACTTC TRBV10-3 NA TRBJ2-7 NA
CASSIGRGGYEQYF TGTGCCAGTAGTATTGGCAGGGGAGGATACGAGCAGTACTTC TRBV19 NA TRBJ2-7 NA
CASRASDRGFGYGYTF TGTGCCAGCAGAGCTAGCGACAGGGGATTCGGGTATGGCTACACCTTC TRBV28 TRBD1 TRBJ1-2 NA
CAISGTGLKISGELFF TGTGCCATCAGCGGGACTGGGCTTAAGATTTCCGGGGAGCTGTTTTTT TRBV10-3 NA TRBJ2-2 NA
CASTGTETQYF TGTGCCAGCACTGGGACGGAGACCCAGTACTTC TRBV25-1 NA TRBJ2-5 NA
CASSPAPTANYGYTF TGTGCCAGCAGTCCCGCCCCGACAGCGAACTATGGCTACACCTTC TRBV6-5 NA TRBJ1-2 NA
CTSRGTSGRTDTQYF TGTACCAGCAGGGGGACTAGCGGGAGGACAGATACGCAGTATTTT TRBV6-6 TRBD2 TRBJ2-3 NA
CASIPREKSSGNTIYF TGTGCCAGTATTCCCCGGGAGAAAAGCTCTGGAAACACCATATATTTT TRBV19 NA TRBJ1-3 NA
CASSARQGSNQPQHF TGTGCCAGCAGTGCCCGACAGGGGAGCAATCAGCCCCAGCATTTT TRBV27 TRBD1 TRBJ1-5 NA
CASSRDRGPSPLHF TGTGCCAGCAGCCGGGACAGGGGGCCTTCACCCCTCCACTTT TRBV6-6 TRBD1 TRBJ1-6 NA
CASSSWTPEEGGYTF TGTGCCAGCAGTAGCTGGACTCCTGAAGAGGGTGGCTACACCTTC TRBV2 NA TRBJ1-2 NA